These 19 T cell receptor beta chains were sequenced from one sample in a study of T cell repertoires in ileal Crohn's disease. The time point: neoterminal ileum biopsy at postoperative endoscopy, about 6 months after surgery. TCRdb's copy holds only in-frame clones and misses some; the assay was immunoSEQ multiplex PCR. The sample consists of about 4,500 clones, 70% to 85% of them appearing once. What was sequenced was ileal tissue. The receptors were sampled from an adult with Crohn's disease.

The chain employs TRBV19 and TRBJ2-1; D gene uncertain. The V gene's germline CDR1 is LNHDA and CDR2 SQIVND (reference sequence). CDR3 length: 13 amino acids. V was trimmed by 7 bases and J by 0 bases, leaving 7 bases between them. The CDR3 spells CASMVSSYNEQFF. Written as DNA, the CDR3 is TGTGCCAGTATGGTTAGCTCCTACAATGAGCAGTTCTTC.

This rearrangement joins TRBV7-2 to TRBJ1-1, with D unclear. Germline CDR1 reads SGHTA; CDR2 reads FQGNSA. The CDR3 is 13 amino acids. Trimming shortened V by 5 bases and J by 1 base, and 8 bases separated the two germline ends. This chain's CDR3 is CASSPGRNTEAFF. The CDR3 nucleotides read TGTGCCAGCAGCCCCGGGCGGAACACTGAAGCTTTCTTT.

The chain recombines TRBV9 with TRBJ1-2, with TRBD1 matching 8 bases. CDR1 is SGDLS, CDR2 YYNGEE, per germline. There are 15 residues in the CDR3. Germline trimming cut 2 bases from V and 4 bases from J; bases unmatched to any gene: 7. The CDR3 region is CASSVGQGISYGYTF. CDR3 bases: TGTGCCAGCAGCGTTGGACAGGGCATAAGCTATGGCTACACCTTC.

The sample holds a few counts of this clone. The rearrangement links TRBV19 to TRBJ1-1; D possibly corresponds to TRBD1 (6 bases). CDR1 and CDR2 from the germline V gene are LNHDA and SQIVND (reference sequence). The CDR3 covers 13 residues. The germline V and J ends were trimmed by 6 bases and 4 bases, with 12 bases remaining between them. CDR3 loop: CASRPQGPTEAFF. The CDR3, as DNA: TGTGCCAGTAGGCCACAGGGTCCCACTGAAGCTTTCTTT.

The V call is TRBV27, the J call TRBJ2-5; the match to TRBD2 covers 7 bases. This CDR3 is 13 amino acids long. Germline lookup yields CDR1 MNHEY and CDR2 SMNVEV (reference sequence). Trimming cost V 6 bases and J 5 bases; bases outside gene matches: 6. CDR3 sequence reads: CASSPLGGETQYF. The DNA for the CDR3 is TGTGCCAGCAGCCCTCTGGGAGGGGAGACCCAGTACTTC.

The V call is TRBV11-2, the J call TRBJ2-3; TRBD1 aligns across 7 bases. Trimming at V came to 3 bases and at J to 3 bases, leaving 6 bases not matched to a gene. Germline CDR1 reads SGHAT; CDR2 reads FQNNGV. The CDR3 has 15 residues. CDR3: CASSFNRQGTDTQYF. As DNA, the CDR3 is TGTGCCAGCAGCTTCAACCGACAGGGTACAGATACGCAGTATTTT.

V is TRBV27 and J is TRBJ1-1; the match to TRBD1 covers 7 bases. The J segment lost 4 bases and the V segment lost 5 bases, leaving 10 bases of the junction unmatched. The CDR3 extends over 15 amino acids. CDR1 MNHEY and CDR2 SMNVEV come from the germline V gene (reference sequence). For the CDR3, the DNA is TGTGCCAGCAGTCGCCAGCACAGGGGAGGCACTGAAGCTTTCTTT. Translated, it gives CASSRQHRGGTEAFF.

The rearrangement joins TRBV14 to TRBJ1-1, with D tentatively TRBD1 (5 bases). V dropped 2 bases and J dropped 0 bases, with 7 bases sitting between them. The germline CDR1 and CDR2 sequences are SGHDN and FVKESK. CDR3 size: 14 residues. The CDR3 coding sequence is TGTGCCAGCAGCCAACCGGGACTGAACACTGAAGCTTTCTTT. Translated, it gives CASSQPGLNTEAFF.

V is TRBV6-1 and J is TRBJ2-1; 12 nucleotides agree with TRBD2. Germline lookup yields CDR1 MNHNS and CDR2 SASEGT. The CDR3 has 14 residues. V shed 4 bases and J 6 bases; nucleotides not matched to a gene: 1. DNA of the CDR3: TGTGCCAGCAGTGGGACTAGCGGGGCCAATGAGCAGTTCTTC. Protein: CASSGTSGANEQFF.

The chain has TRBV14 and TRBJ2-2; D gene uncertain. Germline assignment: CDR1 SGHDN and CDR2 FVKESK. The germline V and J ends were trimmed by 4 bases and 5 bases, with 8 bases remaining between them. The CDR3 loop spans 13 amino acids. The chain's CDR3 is CASSRSWTGELFF. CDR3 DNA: TGTGCCAGCAGCCGTTCCTGGACCGGGGAGCTGTTTTTT.

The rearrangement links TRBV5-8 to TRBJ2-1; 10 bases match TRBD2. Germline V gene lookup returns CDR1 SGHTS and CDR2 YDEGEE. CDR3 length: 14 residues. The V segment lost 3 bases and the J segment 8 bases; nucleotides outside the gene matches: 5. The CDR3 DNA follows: TGTGCCAGCAGCTCAGGACTAGCGGCCTATGAGCAGTTCTTC. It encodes CASSSGLAAYEQFF.

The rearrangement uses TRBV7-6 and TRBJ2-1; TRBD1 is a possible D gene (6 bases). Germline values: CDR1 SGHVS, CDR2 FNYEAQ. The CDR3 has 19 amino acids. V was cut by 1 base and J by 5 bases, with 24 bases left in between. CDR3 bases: TGTGCCAGCAGCTTAGGATACGGGACCACCTCCGAGGGGGACAATGAGCAGTTCTTC. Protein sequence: CASSLGYGTTSEGDNEQFF.

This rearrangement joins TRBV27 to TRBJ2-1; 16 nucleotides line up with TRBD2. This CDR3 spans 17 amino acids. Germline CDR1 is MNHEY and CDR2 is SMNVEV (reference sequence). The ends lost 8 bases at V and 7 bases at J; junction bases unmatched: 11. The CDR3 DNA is TGTGCCAGCGGCGCCGGGACTAGCGGGAGGGCCGAAAATGAGCAGTTCTTC. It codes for CASGAGTSGRAENEQFF.

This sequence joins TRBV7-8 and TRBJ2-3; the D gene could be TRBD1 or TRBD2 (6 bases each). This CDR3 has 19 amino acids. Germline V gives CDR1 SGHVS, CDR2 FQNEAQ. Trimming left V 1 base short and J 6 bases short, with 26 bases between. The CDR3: CASSLGSYGGGTFVDTQYF. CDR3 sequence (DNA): TGTGCCAGCAGCTTAGGGTCCTATGGGGGCGGGACTTTCGTGGATACGCAGTATTTT.

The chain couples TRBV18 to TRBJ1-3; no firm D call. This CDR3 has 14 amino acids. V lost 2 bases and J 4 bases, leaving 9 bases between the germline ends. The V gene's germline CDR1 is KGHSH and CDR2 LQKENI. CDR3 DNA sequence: TGTGCCAGCTCACCAGTAGAGGCGGGAAACACCATATATTTT. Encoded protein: CASSPVEAGNTIYF.

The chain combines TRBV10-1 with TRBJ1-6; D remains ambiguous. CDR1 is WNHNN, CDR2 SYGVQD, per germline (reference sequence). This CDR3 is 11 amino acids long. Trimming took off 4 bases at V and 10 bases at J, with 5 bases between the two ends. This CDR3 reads CASSGHSPLHF. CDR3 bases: TGCGCCAGCAGTGGACACTCACCCCTCCACTTT.

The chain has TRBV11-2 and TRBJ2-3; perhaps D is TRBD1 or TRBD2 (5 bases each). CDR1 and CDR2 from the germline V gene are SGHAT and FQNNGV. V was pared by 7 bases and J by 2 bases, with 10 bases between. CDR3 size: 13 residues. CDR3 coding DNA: TGTGCCAGCAACCGGGACCACACAGATACGCAGTATTTT. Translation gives CASNRDHTDTQYF.

The CDR3 reads CASSPNYEQYF. As DNA, the CDR3 is TGTGCCAGCTCACCTAACTACGAGCAGTACTTC. This chain uses TRBV18 with TRBJ2-7; D unresolved. The germline V and J ends were trimmed by 3 bases and 3 bases, with 3 bases remaining between them. The CDR3 is made up of 11 amino acids. In germline, CDR1 is KGHSH, CDR2 LQKENI.

DNA of the CDR3: TGTGCCAGCAGTTATCTCACTGAAGCTTTCTTT. This codes for CASSYLTEAFF. The genes are TRBV6-6 and TRBJ1-1; D uncertain. The germline CDR1 and CDR2 sequences are MNHNY and SVGAGI (reference sequence). This CDR3 spans 11 amino acids. Deletions cut 3 bases from V and 4 bases from J, with 3 bases between.